This T cell receptor (beta chain) came from a study of PD-1 blockade in classical Hodgkin lymphoma. The CDR3 contains 15 residues. Germline V lookup: CDR1 MGHRA, CDR2 YSYEKL. Trimming took off 1 base at V and 9 bases at J, with 16 bases between the two ends. All patients experienced relapse after autologous stem cell transplantation, and brentuximab vedotin exposure was variable. The CD4+ T cells used were purified from thawed PBMCs through magnetic negative selection. The study, taken as a whole, reports: The study found complete responders had baseline diversity similar to newly diagnosed patients. A significant rise in TCR diversity by C4D1 was seen for CD4+ but not CD8+ cells.

In the case of this clone: Its specificity is unknown.

Profiling relied on immunoSEQ multiplex PCR, and the TCRdb table lists in-frame clones only, not all of them. The repertoire holds 10,000 to 15,000 clones, around 90% seen once, with 0.5% to 0.65% in the top ten. Here the sequenced sample was CD4+ T cells from blood, taken at baseline. The V gene is TRBV4-1, the J gene TRBJ2-1, with TRBD2 as a possible D gene (7 bases). The TCR comes from a human donor with classical Hodgkin lymphoma. CDR3 bases: TGCGCCAGCAGCCAAGGGGGGGGGCCGAAGGGTGAGCAGTTCTTC. The encoded protein is CASSQGGGPKGEQFF.